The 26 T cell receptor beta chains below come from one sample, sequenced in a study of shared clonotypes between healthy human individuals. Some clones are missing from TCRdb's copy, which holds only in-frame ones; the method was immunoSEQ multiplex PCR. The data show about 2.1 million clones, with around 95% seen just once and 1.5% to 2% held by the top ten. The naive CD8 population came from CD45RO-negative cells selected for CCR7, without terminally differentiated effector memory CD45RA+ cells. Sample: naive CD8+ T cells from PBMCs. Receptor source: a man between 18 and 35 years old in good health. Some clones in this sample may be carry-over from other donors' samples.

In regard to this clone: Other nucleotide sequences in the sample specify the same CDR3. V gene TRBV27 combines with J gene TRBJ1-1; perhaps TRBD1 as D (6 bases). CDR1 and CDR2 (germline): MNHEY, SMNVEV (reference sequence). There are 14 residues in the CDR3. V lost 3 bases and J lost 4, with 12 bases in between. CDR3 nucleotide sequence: TGTGCCAGCAGTTTGTGGGGGGCGGGCACTGAAGCTTTCTTT. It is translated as CASSLWGAGTEAFF.

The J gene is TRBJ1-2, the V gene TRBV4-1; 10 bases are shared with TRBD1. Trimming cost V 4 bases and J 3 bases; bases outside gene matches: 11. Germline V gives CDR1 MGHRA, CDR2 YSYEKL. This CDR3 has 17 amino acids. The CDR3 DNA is TGCGCCAGCAGCCCCGAGTTGAGGACAGGGGGTTACTATGGCTACACCTTC. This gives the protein CASSPELRTGGYYGYTF.

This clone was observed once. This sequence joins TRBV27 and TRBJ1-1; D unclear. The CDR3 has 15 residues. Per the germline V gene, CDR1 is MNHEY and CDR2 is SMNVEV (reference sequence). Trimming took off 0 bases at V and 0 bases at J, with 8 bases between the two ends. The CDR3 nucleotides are TGTGCCAGCAGTTTATCTTCTTACATGAACACTGAAGCTTTCTTT. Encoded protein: CASSLSSYMNTEAFF.

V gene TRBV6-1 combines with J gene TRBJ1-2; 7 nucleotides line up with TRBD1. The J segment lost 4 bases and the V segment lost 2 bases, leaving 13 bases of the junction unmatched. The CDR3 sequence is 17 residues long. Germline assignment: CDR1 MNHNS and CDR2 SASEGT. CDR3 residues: CASSERGRSRGTYGYTF. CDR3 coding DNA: TGTGCCAGCAGTGAAAGGGGTCGGTCCAGGGGGACCTATGGCTACACCTTC.

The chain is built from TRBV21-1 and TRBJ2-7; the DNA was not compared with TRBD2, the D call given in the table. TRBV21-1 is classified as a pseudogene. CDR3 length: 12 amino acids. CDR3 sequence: CASSIAGREQYF. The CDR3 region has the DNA TGTGCCAGCAGCATCGCGGGCCGGGAGCAGTACTTC.

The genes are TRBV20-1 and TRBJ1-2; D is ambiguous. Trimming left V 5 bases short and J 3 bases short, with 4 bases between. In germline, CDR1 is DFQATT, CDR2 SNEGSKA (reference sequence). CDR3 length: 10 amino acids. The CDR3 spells CSAVHYGYTF. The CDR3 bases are TGCAGTGCTGTTCACTATGGCTACACCTTC.

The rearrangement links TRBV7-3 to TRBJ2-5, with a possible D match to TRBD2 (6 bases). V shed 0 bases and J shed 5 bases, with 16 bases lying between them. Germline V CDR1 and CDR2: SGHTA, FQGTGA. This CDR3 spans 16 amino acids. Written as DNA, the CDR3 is TGTGCCAGCAGCTTAACGCCCGAACTAGCTAAGGAGACCCAGTACTTC. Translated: CASSLTPELAKETQYF.

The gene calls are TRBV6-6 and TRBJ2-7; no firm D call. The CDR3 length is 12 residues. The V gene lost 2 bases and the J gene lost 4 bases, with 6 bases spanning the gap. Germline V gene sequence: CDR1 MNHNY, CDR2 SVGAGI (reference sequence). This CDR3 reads CASSYEDYEQYF. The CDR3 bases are TGTGCCAGCAGTTACGAGGATTACGAGCAGTACTTC.

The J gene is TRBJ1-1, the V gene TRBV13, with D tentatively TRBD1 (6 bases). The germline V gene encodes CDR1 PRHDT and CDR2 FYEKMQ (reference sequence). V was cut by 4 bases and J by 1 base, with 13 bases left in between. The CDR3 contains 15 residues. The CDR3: CASSSPGRGNTEAFF. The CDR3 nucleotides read TGTGCCAGCAGCTCCCCGGGCAGGGGGAACACTGAAGCTTTCTTT.

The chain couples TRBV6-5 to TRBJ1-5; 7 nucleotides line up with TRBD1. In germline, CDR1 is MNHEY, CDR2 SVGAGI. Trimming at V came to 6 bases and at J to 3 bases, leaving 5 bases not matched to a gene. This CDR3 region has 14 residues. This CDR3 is CASSRGQNNQPQHF. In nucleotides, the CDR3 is TGTGCCAGCAGCCGGGGACAGAACAATCAGCCCCAGCATTTT.

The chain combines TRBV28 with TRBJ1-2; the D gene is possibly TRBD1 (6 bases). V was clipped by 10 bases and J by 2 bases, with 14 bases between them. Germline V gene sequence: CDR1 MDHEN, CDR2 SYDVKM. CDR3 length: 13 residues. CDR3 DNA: TGTGCCAACCCACCACAGGGAAACTATGGCTACACCTTC. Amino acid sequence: CANPPQGNYGYTF.

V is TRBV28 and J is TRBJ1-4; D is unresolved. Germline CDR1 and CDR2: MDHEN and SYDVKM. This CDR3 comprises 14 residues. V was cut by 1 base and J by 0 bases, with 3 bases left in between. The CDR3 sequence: CASSLSPTNEKLFF. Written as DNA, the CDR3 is TGTGCCAGCAGTTTATCACCAACTAATGAAAAACTGTTTTTT.

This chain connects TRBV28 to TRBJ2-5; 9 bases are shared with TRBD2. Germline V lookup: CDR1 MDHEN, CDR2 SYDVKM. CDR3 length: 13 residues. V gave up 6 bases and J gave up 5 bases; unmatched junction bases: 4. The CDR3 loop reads CASRGLAWETQYF. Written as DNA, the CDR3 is TGTGCCAGCAGGGGACTAGCCTGGGAGACCCAGTACTTC.

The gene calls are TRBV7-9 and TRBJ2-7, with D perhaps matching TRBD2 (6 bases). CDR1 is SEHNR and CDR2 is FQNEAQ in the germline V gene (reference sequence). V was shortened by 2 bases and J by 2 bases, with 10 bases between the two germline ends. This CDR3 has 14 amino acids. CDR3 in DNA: TGTGCCAGCAGCTTATTGTCTAGCGCCTACGAGCAGTACTTC. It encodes CASSLLSSAYEQYF.

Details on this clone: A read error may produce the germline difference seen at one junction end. Written as DNA, the CDR3 is TGTGCCAGCAGCCCCGCCCCAGAGAGCACTCAGCCCCAGCATTTT. It encodes CASSPAPESTQPQHF. V is TRBV28 and J is TRBJ1-5; D gene ambiguous. Germline V gene data show CDR1 as MDHEN and CDR2 as SYDVKM. CDR3 length: 15 amino acids.

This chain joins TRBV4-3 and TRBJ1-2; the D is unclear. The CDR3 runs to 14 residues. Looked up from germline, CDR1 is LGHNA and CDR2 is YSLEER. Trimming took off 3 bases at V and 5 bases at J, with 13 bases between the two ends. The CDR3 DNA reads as TGCGCCAGCAGCCAGCGACTCCTGCCGTATGGCTACACCTTC. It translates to CASSQRLLPYGYTF.

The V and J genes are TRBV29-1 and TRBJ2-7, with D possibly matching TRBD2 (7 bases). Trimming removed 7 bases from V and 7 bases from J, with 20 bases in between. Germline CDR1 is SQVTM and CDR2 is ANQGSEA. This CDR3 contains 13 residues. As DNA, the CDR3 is TGCAGCGCAACGCCCGGGGGGCTTGGTGAGCAGTACTTC. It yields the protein CSATPGGLGEQYF.

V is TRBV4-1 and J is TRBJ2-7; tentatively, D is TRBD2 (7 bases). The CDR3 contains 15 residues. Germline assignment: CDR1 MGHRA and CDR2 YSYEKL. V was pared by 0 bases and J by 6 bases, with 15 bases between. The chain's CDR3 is CASSQDRKGGGEQYF. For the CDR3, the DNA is TGCGCCAGCAGCCAAGATCGGAAGGGGGGGGGCGAGCAGTACTTC.

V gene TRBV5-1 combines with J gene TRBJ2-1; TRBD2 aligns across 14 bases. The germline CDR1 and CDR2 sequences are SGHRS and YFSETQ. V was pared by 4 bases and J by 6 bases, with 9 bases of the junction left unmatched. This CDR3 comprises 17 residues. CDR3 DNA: TGCGCCAGCAGCCAATCTACGACTAGCGGGAGGGCCAATGAGCAGTTCTTC. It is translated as CASSQSTTSGRANEQFF.

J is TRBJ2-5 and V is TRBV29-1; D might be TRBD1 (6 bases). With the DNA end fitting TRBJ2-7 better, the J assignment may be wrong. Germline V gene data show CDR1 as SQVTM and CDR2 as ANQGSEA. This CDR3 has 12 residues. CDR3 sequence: CSVQTGAYEQYF. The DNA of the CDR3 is TGCAGCGTCCAGACAGGAGCCTACGAGCAGTACTTC.

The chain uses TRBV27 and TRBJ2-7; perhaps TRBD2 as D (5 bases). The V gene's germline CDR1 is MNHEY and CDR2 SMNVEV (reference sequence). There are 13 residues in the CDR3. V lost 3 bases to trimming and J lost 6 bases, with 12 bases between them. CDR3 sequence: CASSLDFQAEQYF. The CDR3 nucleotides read TGTGCCAGCAGTTTGGACTTCCAAGCCGAGCAGTACTTC.

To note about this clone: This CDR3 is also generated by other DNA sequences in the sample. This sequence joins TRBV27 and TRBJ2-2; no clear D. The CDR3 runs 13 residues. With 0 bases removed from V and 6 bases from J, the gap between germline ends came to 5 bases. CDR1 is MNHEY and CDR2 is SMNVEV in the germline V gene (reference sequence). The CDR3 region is CASSLSAAGELFF. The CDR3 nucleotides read TGTGCCAGCAGTTTATCGGCTGCCGGGGAGCTGTTTTTT.

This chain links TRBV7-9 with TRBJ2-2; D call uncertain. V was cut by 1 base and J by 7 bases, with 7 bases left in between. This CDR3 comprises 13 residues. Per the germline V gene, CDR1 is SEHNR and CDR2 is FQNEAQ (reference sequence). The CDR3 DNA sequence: TGTGCCAGCAGCTTAGTTTCCCGCGGGGAGCTGTTTTTT. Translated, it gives CASSLVSRGELFF. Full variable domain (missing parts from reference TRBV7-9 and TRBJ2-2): DTGVSQNPRHKITKRGQNVTFRCDPISEHNRLYWYRQTLGQGPEFLTYFQNEAQLEKSRLLSDRFSAERPKGSFSTLEIQRTEQGDSAMYLCASSLVSRGELFFGEGSRLTVL.

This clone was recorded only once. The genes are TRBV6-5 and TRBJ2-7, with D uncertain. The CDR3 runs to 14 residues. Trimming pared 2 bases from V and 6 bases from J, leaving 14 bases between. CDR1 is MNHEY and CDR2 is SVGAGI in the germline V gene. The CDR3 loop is CASSYRPTGGEQYF. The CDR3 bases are TGTGCCAGCAGTTACCGGCCTACGGGTGGCGAGCAGTACTTC.

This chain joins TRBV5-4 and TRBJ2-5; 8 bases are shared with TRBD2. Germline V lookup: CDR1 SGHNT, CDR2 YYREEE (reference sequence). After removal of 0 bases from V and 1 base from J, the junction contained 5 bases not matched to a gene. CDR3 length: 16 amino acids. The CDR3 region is CASSLGVAGSQETQYF. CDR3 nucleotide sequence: TGTGCCAGCAGCTTGGGAGTAGCGGGGTCCCAAGAGACCCAGTACTTC.

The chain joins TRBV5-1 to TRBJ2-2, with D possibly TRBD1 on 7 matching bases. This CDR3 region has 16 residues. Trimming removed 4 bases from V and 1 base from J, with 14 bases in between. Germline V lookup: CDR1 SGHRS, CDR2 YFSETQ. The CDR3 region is CASSQFRGENTGELFF. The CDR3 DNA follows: TGCGCCAGCAGCCAGTTCAGGGGGGAGAACACCGGGGAGCTGTTTTTT.